The 29 T cell receptor beta chains presented below share a single source sample, sequenced in a study of T cells in Graves' hyperthyroidism and ophthalmopathy. TCR beta CDR3 sequences were amplified from RNA transcripts. The HTBI primer set served for first-round RT-PCR of the TCR CDR3. MiXCR, run by TCRdb on the multiplex PCR reads, gives a single entry per CDR3 protein. Of about 570,000 distinct CDR3 sequences listed, 35% to 55% are singletons. Sample: peripheral blood or thyroid tissue (not recorded which). These receptors all come from an adult woman with Graves' disease, either hyperthyroidism or ophthalmopathy (not recorded which).

The chain recombines TRBV2 with TRBJ2-7; D is undetermined. There are 16 residues in the CDR3. Germline V gene lookup returns CDR1 SNHLY and CDR2 FYNNEI. V dropped 6 bases and J dropped 5 bases, with 23 bases sitting between them. Here the CDR3 DNA reads TGTGCCAGCAGCCCTCCCCGGCCCAGTTGGTCCCACGAGCAGTACTTC. The encoded protein is CASSPPRPSWSHEQYF.

This clonotype has just one count. This rearrangement joins TRBV6-5 to TRBJ1-6; D is unresolved. The CDR3 consists of 16 residues. The germline V gene encodes CDR1 MNHEY and CDR2 SVGAGI. The V end was cut by 6 bases, the J end by 0 bases, with 12 bases between. The CDR3 protein is CASSRRGSSYNSPLHF. CDR3 nucleotides: TGTGCCAGCAGCCGCCGCGGGAGCTCCTATAATTCACCCCTCCACTTT.

This clonotype was counted many times. The chain carries TRBV5-1 and TRBJ2-5; D gene uncertain. CDR3 length equals 14 residues. In germline, CDR1 is SGHRS, CDR2 YFSETQ. V dropped 3 bases and J dropped 1 base, with 10 bases sitting between them. CDR3 coding DNA: TGCGCCAGCAGCTCCTCCTCGGCCCAAGAGACCCAGTACTTC. Amino acid sequence: CASSSSSAQETQYF. The full variable domain, completed using reference TRBV5-1 and TRBJ2-5, is KAGVTQTPRYLIKTRGQQVTLSCSPISGHRSVSWYQQTPGQGLQFLFEYFSETQRNKGNFPGRFSGRQFSNSRSEMNVSTLELGDSALYLCASSSSSAQETQYFGPGTRLLVL.

The gene calls are TRBV28 and TRBJ1-1; unclear D gene. The V gene lost 5 bases and the J gene lost 4 bases, with 17 bases spanning the gap. Germline CDR1 is MDHEN and CDR2 is SYDVKM. This CDR3 spans 15 amino acids. The CDR3 here is CASSMEVTFPTEAFF. The DNA of the CDR3 is TGTGCCAGCAGTATGGAAGTGACTTTTCCCACTGAAGCTTTCTTT.

The chain links TRBV5-1 to TRBJ1-1; D is perhaps TRBD1 (5 bases). CDR1 is SGHRS, CDR2 YFSETQ, per germline. The CDR3 consists of 13 residues. The ends were cut back, 5 bases at V and 5 bases at J, with 13 bases in the middle. CDR3 DNA: TGCGCCAGCAGTGGGCAGGGATGGACTGAAGCTTTCTTT. It is translated as CASSGQGWTEAFF. Full variable domain (remainder filled in from reference TRBV5-1 and TRBJ1-1): KAGVTQTPRYLIKTRGQQVTLSCSPISGHRSVSWYQQTPGQGLQFLFEYFSETQRNKGNFPGRFSGRQFSNSRSEMNVSTLELGDSALYLCASSGQGWTEAFFGQGTRLTVV.

J is TRBJ2-5 and V is TRBV29-1; D unclear. The CDR3 totals 11 residues. The V gene's germline CDR1 is SQVTM and CDR2 ANQGSEA. The V gene lost 3 bases and the J gene lost 8 bases, with 10 bases spanning the gap. The CDR3 sequence is CSVESVGTQYF. In nucleotides, the CDR3 is TGCAGCGTTGAGTCGGTCGGCACCCAGTACTTC.

This clonotype was recorded a few times. This chain joins TRBV4-1 and TRBJ2-7; 10 nucleotides align to TRBD1. V lost 4 bases and J lost 6; bases outside the gene matches: 12. Germline loops: CDR1 MGHRA, CDR2 YSYEKL. This CDR3 has 16 amino acids. Written as DNA, the CDR3 is TGCGCCAGCAGCCGAGTGGGGCGGGACAGGGGTTTCGAGCAGTACTTC. Translation: CASSRVGRDRGFEQYF.

The chain combines TRBV7-9 with TRBJ2-7; D uncertain. V lost 1 base and J 9 bases, leaving 10 bases between the germline ends. The CDR3 loop spans 12 amino acids. CDR1 is SEHNR and CDR2 is FQNEAQ in the germline V gene (reference sequence). The CDR3 nucleotides read TGTGCCAGCAGCTTAGTGTCAGAGGCGCAGTACTTC. Translating gives CASSLVSEAQYF.

In its sample, this clonotype was seen once. CDR3 amino acids: CASSLSRTKSETQYF. The CDR3 DNA follows: TGCGCCAGCAGCTTGTCGAGGACAAAGTCGGAGACCCAGTACTTC. The rearrangement uses TRBV5-1 and TRBJ2-5; a possible D gene is TRBD1 (5 bases). The CDR3 sequence is 15 residues long. Between the trimmed V and J ends, which lost 1 base and 5 bases, there was a span of 15 bases. CDR1 SGHRS and CDR2 YFSETQ come from the germline V gene.

This clonotype has a handful of counts. The rearrangement links TRBV27 to TRBJ2-7; D not certain. This CDR3 is built from 14 residues. CDR1 is MNHEY and CDR2 is SMNVEV in the germline V gene (reference sequence). Deletions cut 3 bases from V and 1 base from J, with 10 bases between. In nucleotides, the CDR3 is TGTGCCAGCAGTTTTAGCCCAGGTTCCTACGAGCAGTACTTC. It translates to CASSFSPGSYEQYF.

On this clonotype itself: A much larger clone lies a single base off, so this may be a read error. The chain is built from TRBV5-4 and TRBJ1-3; 8 bases map to TRBD1. V shed 2 bases and J 3 bases; nucleotides not matched to a gene: 10. In germline, CDR1 is SGHNT, CDR2 YYREEE (reference sequence). The CDR3 runs to 17 residues. The CDR3 loop reads CASSFATGEQYGNTIYF. The CDR3 bases are TGTGCCAGCAGCTTTGCGACAGGGGAACAATATGGAAACACCATATATTTT.

This chain connects TRBV2 to TRBJ2-7, with 13 bases identical to TRBD2. Germline lookup yields CDR1 SNHLY and CDR2 FYNNEI. Trimming took 6 bases from V and 6 from J; bases not matched to a gene: 5. The CDR3 is 14 residues long. CDR3 sequence reads: CASSGLAGAFEQYF. DNA of the CDR3: TGTGCCAGCAGCGGACTAGCGGGAGCATTCGAGCAGTACTTC.

This clonotype was counted many times. V usage is TRBV7-2 and J usage is TRBJ1-2; TRBD1 might be the D (6 bases). Germline CDR1 SGHTA, CDR2 FQGNSA. The ends were cut back, 0 bases at V and 4 bases at J, with 9 bases in the middle. The CDR3 extends over 14 amino acids. In nucleotides, the CDR3 is TGTGCCAGCAGCTTAGCGGCGGGGGCCTATGGCTACACCTTC. Amino acids: CASSLAAGAYGYTF.

This clonotype has ten or more counts. The chain couples TRBV10-2 to TRBJ1-3; D is possibly TRBD1 (5 bases). There are 12 residues in the CDR3. The V and J ends lost 7 bases and 8 bases respectively, with 12 bases between them. The V gene's germline CDR1 is WSHSY and CDR2 SAAADI. The CDR3 protein is CASKGSGDTIYF. CDR3 nucleotide sequence: TGCGCCAGCAAAGGGTCGGGGGACACCATATATTTT.

In this sample, this clonotype turned up many times. The rearrangement uses TRBV10-3 and TRBJ2-7; D not resolved. Germline CDR1 is ENHRY and CDR2 is SYGVKD. Trimming took off 0 bases at V and 7 bases at J, with 7 bases between the two ends. The CDR3 sequence is 12 residues long. In DNA, the CDR3 is TGTGCCATCAGTGAGTCCGGTCGTGAGCAGTACTTC. Translated: CAISESGREQYF.

This clonotype was detected only a few times. V gene TRBV28 combines with J gene TRBJ2-7, with D perhaps assigned TRBD1 or TRBD2 (5 bases each). Germline CDR1 is MDHEN and CDR2 is SYDVKM. Trimming took 3 bases from V and 4 from J, leaving 13 bases between them. The CDR3 runs to 14 residues. CDR3 nucleotides: TGTGCCAGCAGTTTCGTTGAGGGGTTATACGAGCAGTACTTC. This codes for CASSFVEGLYEQYF.

The chain couples TRBV6-2 or TRBV6-3 to TRBJ2-2, with 13 nucleotides matching TRBD2. CDR1 MNHEY and CDR2 SVGEGT come from the germline V gene. The CDR3 spans 18 residues. V shed 0 bases, J shed 4 bases, and the junction held 5 bases outside the gene matches. The CDR3 DNA follows: TGTGCCAGCAGTTACTCAGGACTAGCGGGAGCGGGCACCGGGGAGCTGTTTTTT. This gives the protein CASSYSGLAGAGTGELFF.

The gene calls are TRBV10-3 and TRBJ2-2; the D gene is possibly TRBD2 (5 bases). Trimming shortened V by 1 base and J by 8 bases, and 11 bases separated the two germline ends. Germline assignment: CDR1 ENHRY and CDR2 SYGVKD. The CDR3 is 14 amino acids. CDR3 sequence (DNA): TGTGCCATCAGTGAGTTGGAGGCTTCGGGGGAGCTGTTTTTT. It yields the protein CAISELEASGELFF.

The genes are TRBV25-1 and TRBJ1-3, with D perhaps TRBD1 (6 bases). From germline, CDR1 is MGHDK and CDR2 SYGVNS. The CDR3 extends over 12 amino acids. The CDR3 DNA sequence: TGTGCTAGGGGGGGGCCTGGAAACACCATATATTTT. Translating gives CARGGPGNTIYF.

This clonotype was seen many times. The DNA for the CDR3 is TGTGCCAGCACCGGACAGGGGAATTACCAGCCCCAGCATTTT. Its protein product is CASTGQGNYQPQHF. The rearrangement links TRBV2 to TRBJ1-5; 9 bases align to TRBD1. With V trimmed by 7 bases and J by 7 bases, 8 bases remained unmatched. The CDR3 is 14 amino acids. Germline CDR1 is SNHLY and CDR2 is FYNNEI. Combining the CDR3 with reference TRBV2 and TRBJ1-5 gives the whole variable domain EPEVTQTPSHQVTQMGQEVILRCVPISNHLYFYWYRQILGQKVEFLVSFYNNEISEKSEIFDDQFSVERPDGSNFTLKIRSTKLEDSAMYFCASTGQGNYQPQHFGDGTRLSIL.

This clonotype appeared many times. The V and J genes are TRBV6-5 and TRBJ2-7, with unresolved D. Germline values: CDR1 MNHEY, CDR2 SVGAGI. There are 14 residues in the CDR3. The germline V and J ends were trimmed by 2 bases and 0 bases, with 8 bases remaining between them. This CDR3 reads CASSYGLSSYEQYF. CDR3 in DNA: TGTGCCAGCAGTTACGGTTTGAGCTCCTACGAGCAGTACTTC.

The V call is TRBV6-5, the J call TRBJ2-2, with 7 bases lining up with TRBD1. The J segment lost 2 bases and the V segment lost 4 bases, leaving 16 bases of the junction unmatched. Germline CDR1 is MNHEY and CDR2 is SVGAGI. This CDR3 spans 19 amino acids. The CDR3 loop reads CASSFWIGWGQPNTGELFF. For the CDR3, the DNA is TGTGCCAGCAGTTTTTGGATAGGATGGGGACAGCCAAACACCGGGGAGCTGTTTTTT.

The chain carries TRBV15 and TRBJ2-7; D might be TRBD2 (5 bases). Germline V gene sequence: CDR1 LNHNV, CDR2 YYDKDF (reference sequence). CDR3 length: 12 amino acids. Trimming shortened V by 0 bases and J by 10 bases, and 10 bases separated the two germline ends. CDR3 coding DNA: TGTGCCACCAGCAGAGATCGGGGAGATCAGTACTTC. It translates to CATSRDRGDQYF. Full variable domain (outside the CDR3, taken from reference TRBV15 and TRBJ2-7): DAMVIQNPRYQVTQFGKPVTLSCSQTLNHNVMYWYQQKSSQAPKLLFHYYDKDFNNEADTPDNFQSRRPNTSFCFLDIRSPGLGDTAMYLCATSRDRGDQYFGPGTRLTVT.

The J gene is TRBJ1-6, the V gene TRBV20-1; TRBD1 might be the D (5 bases). The CDR3 contains 13 residues. Per the germline V gene, CDR1 is DFQATT and CDR2 is SNEGSKA (reference sequence). Trimming cost V 6 bases and J 5 bases, with 11 bases left between them. CDR3 residues: CSALRGDNSPLHF. As DNA, the CDR3 is TGCAGTGCGTTGCGGGGGGATAATTCACCCCTCCACTTT.

This clonotype was found once. J is TRBJ1-4 and V is TRBV5-1, with a weak D call TRBD1 (6 bases). This CDR3 comprises 15 residues. Germline V gene data show CDR1 as SGHRS and CDR2 as YFSETQ. The V end was cut by 3 bases, the J end by 5 bases, with 14 bases between. The CDR3 nucleotides read TGCGCCAGCAGCTCAATGGGGGGCCACAATGAAAAACTGTTTTTT. This encodes CASSSMGGHNEKLFF.

This clonotype was recorded a few times. The V gene is TRBV6-6, the J gene TRBJ2-5, with 9 bases fitting TRBD1. The ends lost 4 bases at V and 5 bases at J; junction bases unmatched: 5. CDR1 and CDR2 (germline): MNHNY, SVGAGI (reference sequence). This CDR3 has 14 residues. As DNA, the CDR3 is TGTGCCAGCAGTTCGACAGGGGGTATGGAGACCCAGTACTTC. Its protein is CASSSTGGMETQYF.

CDR3 amino acids: CASRFTLSSYEQYF. The CDR3 nucleotides read TGTGCCAGCAGATTTACCCTTTCCTCCTACGAGCAGTACTTC. The chain carries TRBV27 and TRBJ2-7; D not resolved. The CDR3 runs 14 residues. V was pared by 6 bases and J by 0 bases, with 12 bases between. Germline lookup yields CDR1 MNHEY and CDR2 SMNVEV (reference sequence).

This clonotype was counted ten times or more. The rearrangement joins TRBV2 to TRBJ1-4, with TRBD1 as a possible D gene (6 bases). The V and J ends lost 8 bases and 8 bases respectively, with 15 bases between them. The CDR3 contains 13 residues. The germline V gene has CDR1 SNHLY and CDR2 FYNNEI. This CDR3 is CASGTFDREKLFF. As DNA, the CDR3 is TGTGCCAGCGGGACATTTGATCGAGAAAAACTGTTTTTT.

This chain connects TRBV5-1 to TRBJ2-5; unclear D gene. Trimming stripped 7 bases from V and 4 bases from J, with 14 bases between. Germline V gene sequence: CDR1 SGHRS, CDR2 YFSETQ. This CDR3 region has 13 residues. The DNA for the CDR3 is TGCGCCAGCTACTCCAACCCCCGAGAGACCCAGTACTTC. This codes for CASYSNPRETQYF.